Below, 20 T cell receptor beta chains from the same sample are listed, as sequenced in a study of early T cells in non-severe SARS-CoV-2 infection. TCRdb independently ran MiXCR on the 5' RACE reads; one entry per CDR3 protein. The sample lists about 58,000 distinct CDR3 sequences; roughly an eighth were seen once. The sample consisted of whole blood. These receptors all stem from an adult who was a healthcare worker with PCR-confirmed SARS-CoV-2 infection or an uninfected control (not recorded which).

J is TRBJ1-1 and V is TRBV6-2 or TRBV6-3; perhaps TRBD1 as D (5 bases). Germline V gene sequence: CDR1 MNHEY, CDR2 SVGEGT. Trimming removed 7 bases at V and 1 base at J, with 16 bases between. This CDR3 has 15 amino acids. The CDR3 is CASTPGGQGNTEAFF. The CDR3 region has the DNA TGTGCCAGCACTCCCGGAGGGCAGGGGAACACTGAAGCTTTCTTT.

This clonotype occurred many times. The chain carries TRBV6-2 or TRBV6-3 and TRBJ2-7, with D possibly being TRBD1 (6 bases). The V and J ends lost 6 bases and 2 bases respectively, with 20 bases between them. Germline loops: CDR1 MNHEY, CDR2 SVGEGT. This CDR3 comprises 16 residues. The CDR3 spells CASSQPTDSPTYEQYF. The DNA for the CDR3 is TGTGCCAGCAGCCAACCCACGGACAGCCCTACCTACGAGCAGTACTTC.

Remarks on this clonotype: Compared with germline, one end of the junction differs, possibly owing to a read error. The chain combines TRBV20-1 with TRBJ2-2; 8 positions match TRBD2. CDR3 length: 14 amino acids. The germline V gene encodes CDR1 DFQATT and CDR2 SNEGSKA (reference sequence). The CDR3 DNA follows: TGCAGTTCTAGGGTAGCGGGGATCACCGGGGAGCTGTTTTTT. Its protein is CSSRVAGITGELFF.

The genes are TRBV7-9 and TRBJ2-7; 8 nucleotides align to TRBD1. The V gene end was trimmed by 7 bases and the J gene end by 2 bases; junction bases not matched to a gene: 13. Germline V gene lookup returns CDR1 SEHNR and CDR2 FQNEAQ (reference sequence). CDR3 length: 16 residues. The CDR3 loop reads CASTPWEDRATYEQYF. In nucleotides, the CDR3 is TGTGCCAGCACCCCGTGGGAGGACAGGGCCACCTACGAGCAGTACTTC. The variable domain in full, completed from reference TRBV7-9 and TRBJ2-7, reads DTGVSQNPRHKITKRGQNVTFRCDPISEHNRLYWYRQTLGQGPEFLTYFQNEAQLEKSRLLSDRFSAERPKGSFSTLEIQRTEQGDSAMYLCASTPWEDRATYEQYFGPGTRLTVT.

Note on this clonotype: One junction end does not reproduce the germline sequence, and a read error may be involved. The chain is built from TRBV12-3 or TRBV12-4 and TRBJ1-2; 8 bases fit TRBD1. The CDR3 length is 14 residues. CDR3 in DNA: TGTGCCAGCAGCACAGGGGGGAAAAACTATAGCTACACCTTC. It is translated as CASSTGGKNYSYTF.

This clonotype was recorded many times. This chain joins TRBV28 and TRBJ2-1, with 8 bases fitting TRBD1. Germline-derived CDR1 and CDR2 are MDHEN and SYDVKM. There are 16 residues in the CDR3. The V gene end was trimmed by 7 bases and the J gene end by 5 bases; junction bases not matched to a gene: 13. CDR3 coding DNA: TGTGCCAGCACCGATCCAACAGGGGGGATGGACAATGAGCAGTTCTTC. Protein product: CASTDPTGGMDNEQFF. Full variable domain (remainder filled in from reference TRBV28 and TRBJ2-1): DVKVTQSSRYLVKRTGEKVFLECVQDMDHENMFWYRQDPGLGLRLIYFSYDVKMKEKGDIPEGYSVSREKKERFSLILESASTNQTSMYLCASTDPTGGMDNEQFFGPGTRLTVL.

The CDR3, as DNA: TGTGCCAGCAGTGTCTCCCCAGATACGCAGTATTTT. It yields the protein CASSVSPDTQYF. The V and J genes are TRBV2 and TRBJ2-3; D gene unclear. The germline V gene has CDR1 SNHLY and CDR2 FYNNEI. The CDR3 contains 12 residues. Trimming shortened V by 4 bases and J by 4 bases, and 6 bases separated the two germline ends.

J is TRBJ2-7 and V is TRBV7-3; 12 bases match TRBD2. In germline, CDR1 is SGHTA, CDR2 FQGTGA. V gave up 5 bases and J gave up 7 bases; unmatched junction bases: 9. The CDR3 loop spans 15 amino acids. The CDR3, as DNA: TGTGCCAGCAGCGTGACTAGCGGGAGCTTTGGTGAGCAGTACTTC. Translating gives CASSVTSGSFGEQYF.

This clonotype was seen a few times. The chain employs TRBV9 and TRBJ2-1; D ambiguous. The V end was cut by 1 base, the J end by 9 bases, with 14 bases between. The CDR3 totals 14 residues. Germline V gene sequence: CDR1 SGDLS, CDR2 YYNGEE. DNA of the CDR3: TGTGCCAGCAGCGTACAGGACGACTTAGGTGAGCAGTTCTTC. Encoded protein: CASSVQDDLGEQFF.

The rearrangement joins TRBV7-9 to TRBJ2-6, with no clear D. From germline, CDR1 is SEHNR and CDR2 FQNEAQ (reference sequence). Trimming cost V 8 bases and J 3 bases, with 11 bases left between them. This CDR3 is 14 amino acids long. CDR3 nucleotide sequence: TGTGCCAGCCCGGGTGGGGATGGGGCCAACGTCCTGACTTTC. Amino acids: CASPGGDGANVLTF.

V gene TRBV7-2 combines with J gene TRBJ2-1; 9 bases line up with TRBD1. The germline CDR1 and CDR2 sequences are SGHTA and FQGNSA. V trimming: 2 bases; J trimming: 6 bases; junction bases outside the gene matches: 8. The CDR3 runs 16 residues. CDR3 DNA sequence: TGTGCCAGCAGCTTATGGGCGGGACAGGGATCCAATGAGCAGTTCTTC. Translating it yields CASSLWAGQGSNEQFF.

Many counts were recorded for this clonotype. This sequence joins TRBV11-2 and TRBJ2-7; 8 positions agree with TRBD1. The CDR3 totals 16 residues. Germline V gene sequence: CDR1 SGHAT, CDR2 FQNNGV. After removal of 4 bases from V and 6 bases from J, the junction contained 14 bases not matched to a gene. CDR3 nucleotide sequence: TGTGCCAGCAGCTCCCCGGCCGGGACAGGTATCGGCGAGCAGTACTTC. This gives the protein CASSSPAGTGIGEQYF.

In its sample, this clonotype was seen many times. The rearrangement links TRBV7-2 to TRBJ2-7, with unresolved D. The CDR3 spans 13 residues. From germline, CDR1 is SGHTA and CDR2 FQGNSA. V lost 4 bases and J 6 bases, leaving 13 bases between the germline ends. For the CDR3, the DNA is TGTGCCAGCAGCTCCGCCCGTCACCTCGAGCAGTACTTC. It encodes CASSSARHLEQYF. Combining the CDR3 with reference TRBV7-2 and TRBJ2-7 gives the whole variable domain GAGVSQSPSNKVTEKGKDVELRCDPISGHTALYWYRQSLGQGLEFLIYFQGNSAPDKSGLPSDRFSAERTGGSVSTLTIQRTQQEDSAVYLCASSSARHLEQYFGPGTRLTVT.

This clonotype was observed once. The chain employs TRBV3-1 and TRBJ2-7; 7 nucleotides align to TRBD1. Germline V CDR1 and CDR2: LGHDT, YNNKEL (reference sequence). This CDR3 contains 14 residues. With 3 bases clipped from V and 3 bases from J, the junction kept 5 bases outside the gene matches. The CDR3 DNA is TGTGCCAGCAGCCACAGGACAGGTAACTACGAGCAGTACTTC. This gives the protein CASSHRTGNYEQYF.

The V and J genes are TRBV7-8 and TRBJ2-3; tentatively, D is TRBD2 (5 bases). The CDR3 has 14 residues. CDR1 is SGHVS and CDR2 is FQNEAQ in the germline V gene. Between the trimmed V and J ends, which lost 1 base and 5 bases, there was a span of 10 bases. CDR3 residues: CASSLVETKDTQYF. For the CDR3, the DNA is TGTGCCAGCAGCTTAGTTGAGACTAAAGATACGCAGTATTTT.

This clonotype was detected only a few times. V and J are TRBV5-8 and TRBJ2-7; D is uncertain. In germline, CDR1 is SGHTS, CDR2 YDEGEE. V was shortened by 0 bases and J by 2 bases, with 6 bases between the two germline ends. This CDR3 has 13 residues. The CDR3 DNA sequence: TGTGCCAGCAGCTTGGCGCTAGCCTACGAGCAGTACTTC. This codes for CASSLALAYEQYF.

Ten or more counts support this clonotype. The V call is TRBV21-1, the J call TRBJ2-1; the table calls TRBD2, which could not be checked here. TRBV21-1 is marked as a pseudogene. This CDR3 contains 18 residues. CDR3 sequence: CASNGTTLNCSSYNEQFF. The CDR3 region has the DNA TGTGCCAGCAATGGGACTACCCTGAATTGTAGCTCCTACAATGAGCAGTTCTTC.

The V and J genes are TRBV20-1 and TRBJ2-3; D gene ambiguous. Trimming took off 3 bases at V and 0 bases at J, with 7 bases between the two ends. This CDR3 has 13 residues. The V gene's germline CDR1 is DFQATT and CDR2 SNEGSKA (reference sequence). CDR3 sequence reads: CSASVFSTDTQYF. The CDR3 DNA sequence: TGCAGTGCTAGCGTCTTTAGCACAGATACGCAGTATTTT.

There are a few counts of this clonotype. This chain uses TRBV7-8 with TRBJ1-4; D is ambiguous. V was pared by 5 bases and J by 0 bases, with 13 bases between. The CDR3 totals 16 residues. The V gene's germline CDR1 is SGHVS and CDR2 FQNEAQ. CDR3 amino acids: CASSPAVLATNEKLFF. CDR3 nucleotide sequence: TGTGCCAGCAGCCCCGCGGTCTTAGCAACTAATGAAAAACTGTTTTTT.

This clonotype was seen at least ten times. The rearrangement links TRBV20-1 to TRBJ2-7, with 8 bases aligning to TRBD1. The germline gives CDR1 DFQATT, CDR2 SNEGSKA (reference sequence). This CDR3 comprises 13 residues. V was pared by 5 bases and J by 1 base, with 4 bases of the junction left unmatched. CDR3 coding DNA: TGCAGTGCTTCAACAGGGGGGTCCTACGAGCAGTACTTC. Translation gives CSASTGGSYEQYF.